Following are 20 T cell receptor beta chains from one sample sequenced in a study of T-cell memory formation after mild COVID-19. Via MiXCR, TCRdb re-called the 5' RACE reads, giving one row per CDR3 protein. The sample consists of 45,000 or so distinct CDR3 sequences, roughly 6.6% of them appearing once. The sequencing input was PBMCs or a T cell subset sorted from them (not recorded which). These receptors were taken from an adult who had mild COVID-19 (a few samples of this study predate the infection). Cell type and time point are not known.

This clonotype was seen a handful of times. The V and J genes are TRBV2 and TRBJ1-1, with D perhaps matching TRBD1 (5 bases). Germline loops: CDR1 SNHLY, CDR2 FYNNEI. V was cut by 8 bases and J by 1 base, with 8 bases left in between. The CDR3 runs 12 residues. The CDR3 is CASQGGNTEAFF. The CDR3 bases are TGTGCCAGCCAGGGAGGGAACACTGAAGCTTTCTTT.

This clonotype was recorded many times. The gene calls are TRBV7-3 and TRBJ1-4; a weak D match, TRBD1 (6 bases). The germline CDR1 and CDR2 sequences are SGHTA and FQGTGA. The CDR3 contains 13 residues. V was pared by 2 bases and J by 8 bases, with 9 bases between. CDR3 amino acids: CASSLGGGEKLFF. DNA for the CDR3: TGTGCCAGCAGCTTAGGGGGCGGGGAAAAACTGTTTTTT.

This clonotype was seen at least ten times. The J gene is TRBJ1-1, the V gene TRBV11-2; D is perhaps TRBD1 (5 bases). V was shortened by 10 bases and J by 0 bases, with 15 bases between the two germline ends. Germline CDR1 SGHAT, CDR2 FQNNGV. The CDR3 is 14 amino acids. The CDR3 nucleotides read TGTGCCACCGGGGGGTTTGGGATGAACACTGAAGCTTTCTTT. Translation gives CATGGFGMNTEAFF.

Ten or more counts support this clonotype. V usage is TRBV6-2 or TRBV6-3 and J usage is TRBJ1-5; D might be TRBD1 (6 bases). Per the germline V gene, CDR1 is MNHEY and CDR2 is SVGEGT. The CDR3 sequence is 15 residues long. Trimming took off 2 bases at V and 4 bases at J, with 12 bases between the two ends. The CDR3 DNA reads TGTGCCAGCAGTTACAGTGGGGGCGCGAATCAGCCCCAGCATTTT. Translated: CASSYSGGANQPQHF.

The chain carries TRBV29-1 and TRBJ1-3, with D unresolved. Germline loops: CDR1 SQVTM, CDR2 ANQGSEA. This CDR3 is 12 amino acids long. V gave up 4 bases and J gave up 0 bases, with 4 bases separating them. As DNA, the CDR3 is TGCAGCGTTGTATACTCTGGAAACACCATATATTTT. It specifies CSVVYSGNTIYF.

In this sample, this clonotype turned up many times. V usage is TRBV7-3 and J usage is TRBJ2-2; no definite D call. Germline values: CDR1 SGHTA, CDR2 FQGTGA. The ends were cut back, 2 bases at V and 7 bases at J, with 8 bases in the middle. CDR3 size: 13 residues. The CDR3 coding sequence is TGTGCCAGCAGCTTACAGGTGGACGGGGAGCTGTTTTTT. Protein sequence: CASSLQVDGELFF.

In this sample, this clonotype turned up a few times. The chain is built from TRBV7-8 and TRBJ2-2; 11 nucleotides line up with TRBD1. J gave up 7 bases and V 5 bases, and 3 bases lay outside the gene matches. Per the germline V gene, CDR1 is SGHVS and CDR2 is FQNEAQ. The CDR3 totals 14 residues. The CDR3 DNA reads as TGTGCCAGCAGCCGGGGACAGGGGGACGGGGAGCTGTTTTTT. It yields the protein CASSRGQGDGELFF.

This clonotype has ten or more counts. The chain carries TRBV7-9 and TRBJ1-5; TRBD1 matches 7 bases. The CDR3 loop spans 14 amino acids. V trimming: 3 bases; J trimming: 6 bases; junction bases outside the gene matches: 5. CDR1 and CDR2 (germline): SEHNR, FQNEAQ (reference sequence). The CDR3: CASSFSTGPQPQHF. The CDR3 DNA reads TGTGCCAGCAGCTTCTCGACAGGGCCTCAGCCCCAGCATTTT.

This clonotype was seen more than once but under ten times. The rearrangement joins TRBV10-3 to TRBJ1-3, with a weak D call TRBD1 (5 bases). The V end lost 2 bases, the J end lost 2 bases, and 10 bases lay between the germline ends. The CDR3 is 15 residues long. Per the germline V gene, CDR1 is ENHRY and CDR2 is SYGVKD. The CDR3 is CAISEPRQPGNTIYF. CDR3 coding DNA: TGTGCCATCAGTGAGCCAAGACAGCCTGGAAACACCATATATTTT.

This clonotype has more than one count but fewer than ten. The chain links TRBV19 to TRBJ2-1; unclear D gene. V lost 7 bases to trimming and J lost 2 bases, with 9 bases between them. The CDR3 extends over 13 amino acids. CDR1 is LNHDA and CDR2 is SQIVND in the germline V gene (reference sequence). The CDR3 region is CASIGRTYNEQFF. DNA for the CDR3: TGTGCCAGTATTGGCAGAACCTACAATGAGCAGTTCTTC.

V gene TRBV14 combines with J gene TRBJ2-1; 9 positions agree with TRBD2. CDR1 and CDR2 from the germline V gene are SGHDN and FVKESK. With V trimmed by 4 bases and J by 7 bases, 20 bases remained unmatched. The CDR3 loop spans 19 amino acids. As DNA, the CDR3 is TGTGCCAGCAGCCCCAGATGGGGACTAGCTGCCTTGAAGGGGAATGAGCAGTTCTTC. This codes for CASSPRWGLAALKGNEQFF.

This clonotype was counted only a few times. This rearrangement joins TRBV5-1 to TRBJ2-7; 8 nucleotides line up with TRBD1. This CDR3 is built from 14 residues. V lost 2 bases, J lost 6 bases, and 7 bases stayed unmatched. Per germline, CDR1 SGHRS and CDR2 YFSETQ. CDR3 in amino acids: CASSLDLDRAEQYF. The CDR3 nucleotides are TGCGCCAGCAGCTTAGACCTGGACAGGGCCGAGCAGTACTTC.

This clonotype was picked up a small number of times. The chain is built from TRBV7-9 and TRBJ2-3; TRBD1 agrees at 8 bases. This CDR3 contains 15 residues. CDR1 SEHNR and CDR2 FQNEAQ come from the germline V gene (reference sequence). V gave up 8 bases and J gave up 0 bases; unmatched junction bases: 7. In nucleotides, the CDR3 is TGTGCCAGCGCCAAAGGACAGGGAAGCACAGATACGCAGTATTTT. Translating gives CASAKGQGSTDTQYF.

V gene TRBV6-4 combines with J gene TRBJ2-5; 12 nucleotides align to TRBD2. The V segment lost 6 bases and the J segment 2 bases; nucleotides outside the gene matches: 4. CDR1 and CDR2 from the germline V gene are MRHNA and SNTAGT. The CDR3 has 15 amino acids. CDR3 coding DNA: TGTGCCAGCAGCCGAACTAGCGGGGGGCAAGAGACCCAGTACTTC. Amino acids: CASSRTSGGQETQYF.

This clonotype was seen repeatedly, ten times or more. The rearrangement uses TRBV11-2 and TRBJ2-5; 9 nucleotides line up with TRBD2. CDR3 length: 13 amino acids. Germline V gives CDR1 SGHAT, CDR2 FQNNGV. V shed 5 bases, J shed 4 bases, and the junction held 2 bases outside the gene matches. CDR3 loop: CASSPGLAETQYF. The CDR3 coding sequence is TGTGCCAGCAGCCCGGGACTAGCAGAGACCCAGTACTTC.

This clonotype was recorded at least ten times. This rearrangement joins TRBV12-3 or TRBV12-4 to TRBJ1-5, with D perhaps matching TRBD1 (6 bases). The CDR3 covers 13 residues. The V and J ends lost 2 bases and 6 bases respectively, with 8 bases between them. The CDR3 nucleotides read TGTGCCAGCAGTTTATCAGGGGTTCAGCCCCAGCATTTT. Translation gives CASSLSGVQPQHF.

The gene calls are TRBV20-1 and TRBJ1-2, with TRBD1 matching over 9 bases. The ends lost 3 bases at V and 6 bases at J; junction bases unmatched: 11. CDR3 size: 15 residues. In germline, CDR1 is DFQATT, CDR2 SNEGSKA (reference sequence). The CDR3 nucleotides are TGCAGTGCTAGGGACCTACAGGGGGCCTCCAATGGCTACACCTTC. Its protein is CSARDLQGASNGYTF.

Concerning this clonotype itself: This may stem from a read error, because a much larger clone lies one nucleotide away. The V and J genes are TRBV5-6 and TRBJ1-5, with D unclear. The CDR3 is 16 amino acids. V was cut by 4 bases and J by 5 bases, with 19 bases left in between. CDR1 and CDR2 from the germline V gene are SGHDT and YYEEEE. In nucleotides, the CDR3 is TGTGCCAGCAGCCCCCGCAACCGGATCCCCCATCAGCCCCAGCATTTT. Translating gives CASSPRNRIPHQPQHF.

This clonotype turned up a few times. The CDR3 region is CASSRRQGNGYTF. The CDR3 DNA follows: TGTGCCAGCAGCCGGAGACAGGGCAACGGCTACACCTTC. This chain uses TRBV3-1 with TRBJ1-2; 7 bases line up with TRBD1. CDR1 is LGHDT, CDR2 YNNKEL, per germline (reference sequence). This CDR3 has 13 amino acids. V lost 4 bases and J lost 8; bases outside the gene matches: 7.

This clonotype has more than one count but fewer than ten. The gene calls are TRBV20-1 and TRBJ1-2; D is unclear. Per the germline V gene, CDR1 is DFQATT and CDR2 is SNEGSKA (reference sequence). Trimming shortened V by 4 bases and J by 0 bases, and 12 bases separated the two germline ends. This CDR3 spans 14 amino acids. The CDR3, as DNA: TGCAGTGCTAAGCCAGGACGGACTAACTATGGCTACACCTTC. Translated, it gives CSAKPGRTNYGYTF.